This TCR beta chain was sequenced during a study of metastatic and nonmetastatic thyroid tumors. Across the study: Blood and tumor or nodule tissue repertoires from malignant and benign thyroid patients were compared. Findings of the study overall: Across blood and tumor, TCR beta diversity in malignant thyroid tumors was reportedly significantly higher than in benign nodules.

This clone qualifies as medium-sized. Its antigen is as yet unknown. The CDR3 runs 15 residues. V was shortened by 5 bases and J by 4 bases, with 16 bases between the two germline ends. The germline V gene has CDR1 SGHVS and CDR2 FQNEAQ. TCRdb re-analyzed the PCR reads through MiXCR. The sample contains 4,700 or so clones, about 26% of which appear only once. Thyroid surgery took place with no prior treatment in any patient. The chain has TRBV7-8 and TRBJ2-3; D is tentatively TRBD1 or TRBD2 (5 bases each). The material sequenced was adjacent normal tissue. This receptor was identified in a female donor with papillary thyroid cancer or a benign thyroid nodule (not recorded which). Some clones in this sample may be carry-over from other donors' samples. The chain's CDR3 is CASSPRDGLSDTQYF. The CDR3 DNA reads as TGTGCCAGCAGCCCCCGGGACGGCCTTTCAGATACGCAGTATTTT.